This record covers a single T cell receptor beta chain. The antigen remains undetermined. The sample comes from a study of vaccination effects on CD4 cells after COVID-19. CD4+ T cell isolation took place after 10 days of culture. All study participants received two doses of BNT162b2 or mRNA-1273 vaccine. According to the study, vaccine recipients showed no prior SARS-CoV-2 infection and negative nucleocapsid antibodies. Researchers swapped half the medium for IL-2 medium on both days 3 and 7. Per the germline V gene, CDR1 is MNHEY and CDR2 is SVGAGI. This CDR3 has 16 amino acids. Losses at the gene ends were 3 bases for V and 2 bases for J; bases not matched to a gene: 4. Sequenced by immunoSEQ multiplex PCR; TCRdb stores in-frame clones only, minus some. The sample has 45,000 to 65,000 clones, nearly 80% seen once.

The input for sequencing was CD4+ T cells from PBMCs cultured without peptide, taken after COVID-19 vaccination. The chain carries TRBV6-5 and TRBJ2-7; 13 bases fit TRBD2. The sequence was collected from a human donor who received a COVID-19 vaccine. This chain's CDR3 is CASSYTTSGRAYEQYF. CDR3 bases: TGTGCCAGCAGTTATACTACTAGCGGGAGGGCCTACGAGCAGTACTTC.